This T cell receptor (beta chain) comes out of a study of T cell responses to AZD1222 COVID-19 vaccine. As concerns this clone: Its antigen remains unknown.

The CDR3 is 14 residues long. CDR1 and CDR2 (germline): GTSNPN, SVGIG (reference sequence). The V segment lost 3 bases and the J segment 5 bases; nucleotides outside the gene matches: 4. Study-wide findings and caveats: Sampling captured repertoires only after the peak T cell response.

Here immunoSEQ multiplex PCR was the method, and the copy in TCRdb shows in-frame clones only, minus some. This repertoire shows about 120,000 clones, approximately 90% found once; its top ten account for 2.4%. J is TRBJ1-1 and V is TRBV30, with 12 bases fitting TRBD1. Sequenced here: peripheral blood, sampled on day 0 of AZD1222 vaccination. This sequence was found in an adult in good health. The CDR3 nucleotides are TGTGCCTGGAGCTCGGGACAGGGGGCGACTGAAGCTTTCTTT. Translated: CAWSSGQGATEAFF.